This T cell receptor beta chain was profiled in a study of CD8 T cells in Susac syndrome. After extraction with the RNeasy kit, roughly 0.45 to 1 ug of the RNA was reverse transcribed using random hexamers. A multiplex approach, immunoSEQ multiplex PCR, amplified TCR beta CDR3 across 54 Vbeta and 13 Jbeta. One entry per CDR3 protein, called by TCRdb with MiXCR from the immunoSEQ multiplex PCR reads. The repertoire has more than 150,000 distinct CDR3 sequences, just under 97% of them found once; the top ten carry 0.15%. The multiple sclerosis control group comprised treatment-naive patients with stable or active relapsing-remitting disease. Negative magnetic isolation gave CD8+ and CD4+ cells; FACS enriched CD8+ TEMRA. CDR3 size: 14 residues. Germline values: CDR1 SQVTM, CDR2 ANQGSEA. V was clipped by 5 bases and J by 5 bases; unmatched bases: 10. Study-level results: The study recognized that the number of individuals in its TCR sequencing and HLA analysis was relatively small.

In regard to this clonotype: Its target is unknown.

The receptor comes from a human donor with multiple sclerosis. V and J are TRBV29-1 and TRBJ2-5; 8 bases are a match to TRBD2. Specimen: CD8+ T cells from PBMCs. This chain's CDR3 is CSVLGTGGAETQYF. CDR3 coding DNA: TGCAGCGTTCTCGGGACCGGGGGGGCGGAGACCCAGTACTTC.